This T cell receptor (beta chain) is drawn from a study of OX40 agonist ivuxolimab in advanced cancers. Broadly, across the study: Ivuxolimab, which targeted the costimulatory receptor OX40 (CD134), was an agonistic, fully human IgG2 monoclonal antibody. Of the roughly 51 dose-escalation patients, hepatocellular carcinoma was present in roughly 19, melanoma in around 15, renal cell carcinoma in 9 and head and neck cancer in 9. A male proportion of roughly 85% and a mean age of 60 years, ranging from roughly 23 to 79, were recorded for the dose-escalation cohort. The paper covers the monotherapy dose-escalation part of the phase I ivuxolimab trial, which included N ≈ 52 patients. Prior anti-PD-1, anti-PD-L1 or anti-CTLA-4 therapy was permitted, and checkpoint inhibitors had been received by under 50% of dose-escalation patients. Three dose-escalation patients achieved partial responses, one with hepatocellular carcinoma and two with cutaneous melanoma. Intravenous ivuxolimab was administered to patients every 2 weeks at six dose levels: 0.01, 0.1, 0.3, 1.5, 3 and 10 mg/kg. Peripheral TCRbeta sequencing aimed to test whether ivuxolimab altered TCR sequence diversity and caused clonal T-cell expansion. What the study reported, not specific to this receptor: Low levels of normalized T-cell clonal expansion were also seen in some patients who did not respond. The antigen specificity of the clonally expanded peripheral T cells was not determined. At doses of 0.1 to 3.0 mg/kg, clonal expansion of both CD4+ and CD8+ blood T cells was observed from baseline to week 6. In the 0.1-3.0 mg/kg groups, partial responders were among the patients with the lowest normalized peripheral clonal expansion, particularly in CD8+ T cells. On average, CD8+ T cells showed more expanded clones than CD4+ T cells after ivuxolimab.

The trial excluded patients who had a history of autoimmune disease or were on systemic immunosuppression. Peripheral blood for TCR sequencing was collected from all dose cohorts at baseline, on cycle 4 day 1, and on cycle 7 day 1. The samples were taken from a phase I, first-in-human, multicenter, open-label dose-escalation trial of ivuxolimab. The trial enrolled adults with locally advanced or metastatic head and neck squamous cell, hepatocellular, melanoma or renal cell carcinoma. Before TCR sequencing, CD4+ T cells and CD8+ T cells were sorted from peripheral blood as separate populations. Remarks on this clone: The specificity of this receptor is unknown. Base-call qualities are not available, and no considerably larger clone is one nucleotide away.

Genomic DNA was isolated from the sorted cells so that the TCRbeta CDR3 region could be sequenced. TCRbeta CDR3 regions were sequenced using the immunoSEQ Assay. TCRdb's version of the immuneACCESS table is confined to in-frame rearrangements and falls short of the full clone set. An unresolved V gene accounts for under half of the shortfall where checked; the remainder is of unknown origin. A total of 65,000 or so clones appear in this sample, approximately 90% of them only once. Of the sample, approximately 0.8% falls within the top ten clones. The TCR comes from an adult with an advanced solid tumor such as melanoma, head and neck, liver or kidney cancer. Sample: CD4+ or CD8+ T cells sorted from blood, taken in a trial of the OX40 agonist ivuxolimab.

The CDR3 is CASSQVADTQYF. The bases are TGTGCCAGTAGTCAAGTGGCAGATACGCAGTATTTT. The chain joins TRBV19 to TRBJ2-3; the D gene assignment is ambiguous. V sheds 5 bases and J sheds 4 bases, leaving 7 bases between their ends. The germline V gene (reference sequence) gives CDR1 as LNHDA and CDR2 as SQIVND. The CDR3 has 12 amino acids, counting the end cysteine and phenylalanine. The CDR3 DNA has 36 bases and is translated from base 1.